The T cell receptor beta chain under discussion was sequenced for a study of glioma-infiltrating T cells after dendritic cell vaccination. This CDR3 spans 14 amino acids. Germline CDR1 LGHNA, CDR2 YNFKEQ. The germline V and J ends were trimmed by 6 bases and 6 bases, with 15 bases remaining between them. This clone was seen a handful of times. The data were produced by immunoSEQ multiplex PCR, yet TCRdb's version contains in-frame clones alone and is incomplete. The repertoire holds 95,000 to 110,000 clones, about four fifths seen once, with roughly 12% in the top ten. This receptor was identified in a human donor with glioblastoma. The chain uses TRBV4-2 and TRBJ2-1; D is ambiguous. The source was blood, collected before dendritic cell vaccination. The CDR3 DNA is TGTGCCAGCAGACCTATTATCCGAAGCAATGAGCAGTTCTTC. Translation gives CASRPIIRSNEQFF.